The 21 T cell receptor beta chains reported below all come from one sample, sequenced in a study of T cell responses to AZD1222 COVID-19 vaccine. This table comes from immunoSEQ multiplex PCR, and its TCRdb copy is limited to in-frame clones, with some not included. Found here are roughly 190,000 clones, roughly 92% of them singletons; the top ten hold roughly 1.7%. The sample here was peripheral blood, taken 28 days after the second AZD1222 dose. These receptors came from an adult who received the AZD1222 COVID-19 vaccine.

A word on this clone: At one end the junction does not follow the germline gene, possibly because of a read error. The V and J genes are TRBV2 and TRBJ1-6; D gene uncertain. The CDR3 is 14 residues long. CDR1 and CDR2 (germline): SNHLY, FYNNEI. The CDR3 DNA reads as TGTGCCAGCAGTGAAGAGGGTAGTAATTCATCCCTCCACTTT. It is translated as CASSEEGSNSSLHF.

The chain carries TRBV4-1 and TRBJ2-1, with unresolved D. Germline CDR1 MGHRA, CDR2 YSYEKL. Trimming took 4 bases from V and 5 from J, leaving 21 bases between them. The CDR3 loop spans 17 amino acids. The CDR3 bases are TGCGCCAGCAGCCCTAAAACCCACTCCCTCATCCACAATGAGCAGTTCTTC. Amino acid sequence: CASSPKTHSLIHNEQFF.

This rearrangement joins TRBV7-8 to TRBJ2-3, with a possible D match to TRBD2 (5 bases). Trimming cost V 3 bases and J 0 bases, with 10 bases left between them. This CDR3 spans 15 amino acids. The germline gives CDR1 SGHVS, CDR2 FQNEAQ. The CDR3 loop reads CASSFEGFSTDTQYF. CDR3 bases: TGTGCCAGCAGCTTTGAGGGTTTTAGCACAGATACGCAGTATTTT.

This clone was counted a single time. The chain has TRBV6-5 and TRBJ1-6; no reliable D call. This CDR3 contains 12 residues. Germline CDR1 reads MNHEY; CDR2 reads SVGAGI. Trimming removed 5 bases at V and 11 bases at J, with 10 bases between. CDR3 coding DNA: TGTGCCAGCAGTCACCTGCGGGCACCCCTCCACTTT. Protein: CASSHLRAPLHF.

V is TRBV5-6 and J is TRBJ1-6, with 9 bases fitting TRBD1. The CDR3 extends over 15 amino acids. V lost 2 bases to trimming and J lost 9 bases; unmatched junction nucleotides: 6. The germline V gene encodes CDR1 SGHDT and CDR2 YYEEEE. This CDR3 is CASSFGRQGGSPLHF. The DNA of the CDR3 is TGTGCCAGCAGCTTCGGTCGACAGGGGGGTTCACCCCTCCACTTT.

This clone was recorded once. This chain joins TRBV27 and TRBJ2-2; no clear D. The CDR3 length is 12 residues. The V end was cut by 8 bases, the J end by 5 bases, with 9 bases between. Germline values: CDR1 MNHEY, CDR2 SMNVEV (reference sequence). The CDR3 DNA is TGTGCCAGCCGGACGGTAACCGGGGAGCTGTTTTTT. Protein: CASRTVTGELFF.

The V call is TRBV5-6, the J call TRBJ1-1; D uncertain. The CDR3 extends over 14 amino acids. Germline CDR1 is SGHDT and CDR2 is YYEEEE. Trimming removed 1 base from V and 1 base from J, with 8 bases in between. CDR3: CASSLWRENTEAFF. CDR3 coding DNA: TGTGCCAGCAGCTTGTGGCGGGAGAACACTGAAGCTTTCTTT.

The chain joins TRBV28 to TRBJ1-2, with D possibly matching TRBD1 (6 bases). The germline gives CDR1 MDHEN, CDR2 SYDVKM. V lost 6 bases and J lost 2, with 13 bases in between. The CDR3 spans 14 residues. The CDR3 DNA reads TGTGCCAGCAGGCCGACAGGATCCAACTATGGCTACACCTTC. This gives the protein CASRPTGSNYGYTF.

This clone was counted once. This chain's CDR3 is CASSFPGSTTEAFF. Written as DNA, the CDR3 is TGTGCCAGCAGTTTCCCAGGGTCGACCACTGAAGCTTTCTTT. This sequence joins TRBV27 and TRBJ1-1; maybe TRBD1 (5 bases). Trimming removed 3 bases at V and 4 bases at J, with 12 bases between. Germline CDR1 is MNHEY and CDR2 is SMNVEV (reference sequence). The CDR3 length is 14 residues.

The chain combines TRBV6-6 with TRBJ1-2; weak D call: TRBD1 (6 bases). This CDR3 is built from 13 residues. Germline V CDR1 and CDR2: MNHNY, SVGAGI (reference sequence). V lost 6 bases and J lost 4, with 12 bases in between. The CDR3 nucleotides are TGTGCCAGCAGCCTCGGACAGATCTATGGCTACACCTTC. The encoded protein is CASSLGQIYGYTF.

J is TRBJ2-5 and V is TRBV7-8; D uncertain. Germline V gene lookup returns CDR1 SGHVS and CDR2 FQNEAQ. V was trimmed by 5 bases and J by 5 bases, leaving 15 bases between them. CDR3 length equals 14 residues. This CDR3 reads CASSPEVHLETQYF. DNA for the CDR3: TGTGCCAGCAGCCCCGAGGTCCATCTGGAGACCCAGTACTTC.

This chain connects TRBV4-3 to TRBJ2-3, with TRBD2 matching over 12 bases. V was clipped by 2 bases and J by 2 bases; unmatched bases: 8. The CDR3 loop spans 18 amino acids. Germline values: CDR1 LGHNA, CDR2 YSLEER. CDR3 in amino acids: CASSQRTSGEGITDTQYF. CDR3 bases: TGCGCCAGCAGCCAAAGGACTAGCGGGGAGGGGATCACAGATACGCAGTATTTT.

The chain joins TRBV30 to TRBJ1-1, with D perhaps matching TRBD1 (6 bases). The CDR3 runs to 12 residues. Germline V gene sequence: CDR1 GTSNPN, CDR2 SVGIG (reference sequence). The DNA for the CDR3 is TGTGTGCAGGGGAAAGCCGTTTCTGAAGCTTTCTTT. The encoded protein is CVQGKAVSEAFF. The full variable domain, rest sourced from reference TRBV30 and TRBJ1-1, is SQTIHQWPATLVQPVGSPLSLECTVEGTSNPNLYWYRQAAGRGLQLLFYSVGIGQISSEVPQNLSASRPQDRQFILSSKKLLLSDSGFYLCVQGKAVSEAFFGQGTRLTVV.

V usage is TRBV10-3 and J usage is TRBJ1-4; D is possibly TRBD1 (6 bases). This CDR3 comprises 16 residues. Germline values: CDR1 ENHRY, CDR2 SYGVKD. Trimming stripped 3 bases from V and 0 bases from J, with 11 bases between. The CDR3 is CAISDPGTPTNEKLFF. DNA of the CDR3: TGTGCCATCAGTGATCCCGGGACACCAACTAATGAAAAACTGTTTTTT.

Details on this clone: This sample includes further DNA sequences coding for the same CDR3. This chain connects TRBV5-1 to TRBJ1-6; D may be TRBD1 (5 bases). V was pared by 0 bases and J by 5 bases, with 6 bases between. CDR3 length: 14 amino acids. The V gene's germline CDR1 is SGHRS and CDR2 YFSETQ. CDR3 residues: CASSLGRDNSPLHF. The DNA of the CDR3 is TGCGCCAGCAGCTTGGGCAGGGATAATTCACCCCTCCACTTT.

The rearrangement uses TRBV6-5 and TRBJ1-2; no clear D gene. Trimming cost V 5 bases and J 8 bases, with 12 bases left between them. The CDR3 spans 12 residues. Germline V CDR1 and CDR2: MNHEY, SVGAGI. Written as DNA, the CDR3 is TGTGCCAGCAGTCCCACCCAGACCGGCTACACCTTC. Translated: CASSPTQTGYTF.

V usage is TRBV5-1 and J usage is TRBJ1-4; 8 positions agree with TRBD1. The germline gives CDR1 SGHRS, CDR2 YFSETQ. V gave up 3 bases and J gave up 8 bases; unmatched junction bases: 6. This CDR3 has 14 residues. The CDR3 region has the DNA TGCGCCAGCAGCTATTACAGGGGGGGCGAAAAACTGTTTTTT. Amino acids: CASSYYRGGEKLFF.

The count of this clone is one. CDR3 DNA sequence: TGTGCCAGCAGTGTTACGACTAGCGGGGGGCGGGATGAGCAGTTCTTC. It translates to CASSVTTSGGRDEQFF. The gene calls are TRBV6-2 or TRBV6-3 and TRBJ2-1, with TRBD2 matching over 13 bases. V lost 5 bases to trimming and J lost 8 bases; unmatched junction nucleotides: 9. The CDR3 is 16 amino acids. Looked up from germline, CDR1 is MNHEY and CDR2 is SVGEGT.

This rearrangement joins TRBV5-1 to TRBJ1-4, with D hard to call. The V end was cut by 2 bases, the J end by 0 bases, with 8 bases between. Germline CDR1 is SGHRS and CDR2 is YFSETQ. The CDR3 runs 15 residues. CDR3 sequence: CASSFGPSTNEKLFF. CDR3 nucleotide sequence: TGCGCCAGCAGCTTCGGACCCTCAACTAATGAAAAACTGTTTTTT. Filled out from reference TRBV5-1 and TRBJ1-4, the complete variable domain reads KAGVTQTPRYLIKTRGQQVTLSCSPISGHRSVSWYQQTPGQGLQFLFEYFSETQRNKGNFPGRFSGRQFSNSRSEMNVSTLELGDSALYLCASSFGPSTNEKLFFGSGTQLSVL.

The chain joins TRBV5-4 to TRBJ2-1, with D uncertain. The V end lost 0 bases, the J end lost 8 bases, and 9 bases lay between the germline ends. The CDR3 is 13 amino acids. Germline V gives CDR1 SGHNT, CDR2 YYREEE (reference sequence). CDR3 nucleotide sequence: TGTGCCAGCAGCTTGGGTCAGTCGGATGAGCAGTTCTTC. It is translated as CASSLGQSDEQFF.

The sample holds a few counts of this clone. V is TRBV15 and J is TRBJ2-1; TRBD2 matches 7 bases. Per germline, CDR1 LNHNV and CDR2 YYDKDF (reference sequence). V dropped 5 bases and J dropped 7; count of bases not matched to a gene: 17. The CDR3 runs to 17 residues. The CDR3 DNA reads as TGTGCCACCAGCTTTCGCGGACTAGTAGGGTTCAAGAATGAGCAGTTCTTC. This sequence encodes CATSFRGLVGFKNEQFF. The full variable domain, completed using reference TRBV15 and TRBJ2-1, is DAMVIQNPRYQVTQFGKPVTLSCSQTLNHNVMYWYQQKSSQAPKLLFHYYDKDFNNEADTPDNFQSRRPNTSFCFLDIRSPGLGDTAMYLCATSFRGLVGFKNEQFFGPGTRLTVL.